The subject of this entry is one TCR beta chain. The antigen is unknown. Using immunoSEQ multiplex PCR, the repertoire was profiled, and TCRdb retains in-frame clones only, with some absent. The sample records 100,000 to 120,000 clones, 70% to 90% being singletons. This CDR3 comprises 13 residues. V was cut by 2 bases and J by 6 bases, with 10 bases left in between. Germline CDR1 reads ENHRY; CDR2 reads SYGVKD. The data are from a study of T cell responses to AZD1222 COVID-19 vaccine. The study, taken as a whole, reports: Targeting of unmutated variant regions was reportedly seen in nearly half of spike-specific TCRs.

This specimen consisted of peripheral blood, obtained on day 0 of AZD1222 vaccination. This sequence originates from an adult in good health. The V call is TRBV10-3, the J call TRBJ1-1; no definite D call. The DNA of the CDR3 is TGTGCCATCAGTGAGAGGCGTAACGCTGAAGCTTTCTTT. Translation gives CAISERRNAEAFF.